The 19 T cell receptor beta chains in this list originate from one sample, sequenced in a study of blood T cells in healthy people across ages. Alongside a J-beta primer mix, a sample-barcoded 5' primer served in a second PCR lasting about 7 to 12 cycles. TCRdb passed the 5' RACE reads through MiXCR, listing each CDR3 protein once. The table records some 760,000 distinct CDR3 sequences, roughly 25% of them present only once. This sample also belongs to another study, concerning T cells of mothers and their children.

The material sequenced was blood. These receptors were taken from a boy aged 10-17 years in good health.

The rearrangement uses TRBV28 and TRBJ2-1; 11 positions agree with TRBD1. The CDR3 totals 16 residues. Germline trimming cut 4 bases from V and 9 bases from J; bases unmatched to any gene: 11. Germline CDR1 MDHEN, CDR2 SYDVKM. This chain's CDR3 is CASSYFPGQGGAEQFF. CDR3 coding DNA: TGTGCCAGCAGTTACTTCCCGGGACAGGGGGGAGCTGAGCAGTTCTTC.

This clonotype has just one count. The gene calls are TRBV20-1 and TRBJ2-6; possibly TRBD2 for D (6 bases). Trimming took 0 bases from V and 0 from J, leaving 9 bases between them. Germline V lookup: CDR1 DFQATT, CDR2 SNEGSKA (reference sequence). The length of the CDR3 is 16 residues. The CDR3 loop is CSARDQRVSGANVLTF. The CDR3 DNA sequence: TGCAGTGCTAGAGATCAGCGGGTCTCTGGGGCCAACGTCCTGACTTTC.

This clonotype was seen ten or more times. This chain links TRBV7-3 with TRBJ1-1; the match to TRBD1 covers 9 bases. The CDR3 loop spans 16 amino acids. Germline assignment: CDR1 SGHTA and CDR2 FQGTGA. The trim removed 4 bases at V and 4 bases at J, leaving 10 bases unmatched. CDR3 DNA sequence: TGTGCCAGCAGCTCCCGGACAGGGGTCGCCCTCACTGAAGCTTTCTTT. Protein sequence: CASSSRTGVALTEAFF.

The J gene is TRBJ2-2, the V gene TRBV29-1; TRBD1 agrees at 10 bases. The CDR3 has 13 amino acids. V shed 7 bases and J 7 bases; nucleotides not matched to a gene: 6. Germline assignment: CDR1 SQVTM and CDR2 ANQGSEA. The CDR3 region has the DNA TGCAGCGCCGGGGGACAGGGGTTCGGGGAGCTGTTTTTT. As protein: CSAGGQGFGELFF.

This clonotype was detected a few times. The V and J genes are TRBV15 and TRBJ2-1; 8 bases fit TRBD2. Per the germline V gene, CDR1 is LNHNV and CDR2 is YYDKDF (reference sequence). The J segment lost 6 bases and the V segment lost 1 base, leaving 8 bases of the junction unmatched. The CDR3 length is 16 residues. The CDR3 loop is CATSRAGTGGVNEQFF. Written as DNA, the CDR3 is TGTGCCACCAGCAGAGCCGGTACGGGAGGGGTCAATGAGCAGTTCTTC. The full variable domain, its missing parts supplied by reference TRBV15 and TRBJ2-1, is DAMVIQNPRYQVTQFGKPVTLSCSQTLNHNVMYWYQQKSSQAPKLLFHYYDKDFNNEADTPDNFQSRRPNTSFCFLDIRSPGLGDTAMYLCATSRAGTGGVNEQFFGPGTRLTVL.

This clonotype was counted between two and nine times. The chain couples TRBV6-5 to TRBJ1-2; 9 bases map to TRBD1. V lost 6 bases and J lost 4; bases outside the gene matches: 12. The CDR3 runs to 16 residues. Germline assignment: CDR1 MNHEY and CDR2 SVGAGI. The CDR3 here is CASRRSPGTGIYGYTF. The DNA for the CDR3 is TGTGCCAGCAGACGAAGCCCCGGGACAGGGATCTATGGCTACACCTTC.

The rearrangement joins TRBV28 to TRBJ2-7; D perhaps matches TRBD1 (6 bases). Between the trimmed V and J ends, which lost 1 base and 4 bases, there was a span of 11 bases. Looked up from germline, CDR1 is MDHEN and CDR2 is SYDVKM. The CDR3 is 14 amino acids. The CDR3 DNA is TGTGCCAGCAGTTTATTTGGGACAAAGTACGAGCAGTACTTC. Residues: CASSLFGTKYEQYF.

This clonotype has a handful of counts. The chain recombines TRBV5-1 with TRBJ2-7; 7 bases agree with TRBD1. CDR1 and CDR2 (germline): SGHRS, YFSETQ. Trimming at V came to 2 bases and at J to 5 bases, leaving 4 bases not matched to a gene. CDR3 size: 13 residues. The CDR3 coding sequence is TGCGCCAGCAGCTTAAGAGGGGGCCACGAGCAGTACTTC. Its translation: CASSLRGGHEQYF.

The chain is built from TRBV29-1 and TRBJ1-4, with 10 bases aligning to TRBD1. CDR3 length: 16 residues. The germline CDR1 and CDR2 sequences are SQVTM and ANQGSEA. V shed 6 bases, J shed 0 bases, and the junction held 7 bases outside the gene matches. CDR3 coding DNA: TGCAGCGTAGCCCGCGGACAGGGGGCAACTAATGAAAAACTGTTTTTT. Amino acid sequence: CSVARGQGATNEKLFF. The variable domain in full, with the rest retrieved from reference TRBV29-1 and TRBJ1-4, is SAVISQKPSRDICQRGTSLTIQCQVDSQVTMMFWYRQQPGQSLTLIATANQGSEATYESGFVIDKFPISRPNLTFSTLTVSNMSPEDSSIYLCSVARGQGATNEKLFFGSGTQLSVL.

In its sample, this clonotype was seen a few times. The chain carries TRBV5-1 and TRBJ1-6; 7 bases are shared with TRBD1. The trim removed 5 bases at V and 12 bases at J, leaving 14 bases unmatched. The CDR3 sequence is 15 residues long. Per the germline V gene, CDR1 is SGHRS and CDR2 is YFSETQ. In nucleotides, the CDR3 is TGCGCCAGCAGAGCCCCAGGGACAGCCCTTGAACCCCTCCACTTT. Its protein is CASRAPGTALEPLHF.

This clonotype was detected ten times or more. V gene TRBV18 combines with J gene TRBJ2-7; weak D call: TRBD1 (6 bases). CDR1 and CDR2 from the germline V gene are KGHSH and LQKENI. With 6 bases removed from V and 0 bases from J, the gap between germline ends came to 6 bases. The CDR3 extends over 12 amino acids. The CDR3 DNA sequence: TGTGCCAGCTCGGACAGCTCCTACGAGCAGTACTTC. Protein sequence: CASSDSSYEQYF.

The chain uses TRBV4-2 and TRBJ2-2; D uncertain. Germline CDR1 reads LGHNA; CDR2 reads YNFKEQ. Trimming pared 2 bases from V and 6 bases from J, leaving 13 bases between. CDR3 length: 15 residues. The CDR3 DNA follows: TGTGCCAGCAGCCAAACGTGGGTAGCCTCCGGGGAGCTGTTTTTT. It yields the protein CASSQTWVASGELFF.

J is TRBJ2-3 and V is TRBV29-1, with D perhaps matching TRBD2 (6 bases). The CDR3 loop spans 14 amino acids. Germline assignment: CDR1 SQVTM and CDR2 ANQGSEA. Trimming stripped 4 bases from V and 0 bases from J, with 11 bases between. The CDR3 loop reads CSVVASGSTDTQYF. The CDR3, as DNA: TGCAGCGTTGTGGCCAGCGGGAGCACAGATACGCAGTATTTT.

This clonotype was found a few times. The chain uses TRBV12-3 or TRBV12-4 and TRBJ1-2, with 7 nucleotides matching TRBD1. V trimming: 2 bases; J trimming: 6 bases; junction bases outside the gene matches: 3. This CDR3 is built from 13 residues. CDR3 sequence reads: CASSLTGVDGYTF. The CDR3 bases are TGTGCCAGCAGTTTAACAGGGGTGGATGGCTACACCTTC.

CDR3 in DNA: TGTGCCAGCTCACCGCAGGGGGCCTTCCCTAACTATGGCTACACCTTC. Its protein product is CASSPQGAFPNYGYTF. This chain uses TRBV18 with TRBJ1-2, with 8 bases fitting TRBD1. The CDR3 is 16 residues long. J was trimmed by 0 bases and V by 3 bases; bases with no gene match: 6. The germline CDR1 and CDR2 sequences are KGHSH and LQKENI.

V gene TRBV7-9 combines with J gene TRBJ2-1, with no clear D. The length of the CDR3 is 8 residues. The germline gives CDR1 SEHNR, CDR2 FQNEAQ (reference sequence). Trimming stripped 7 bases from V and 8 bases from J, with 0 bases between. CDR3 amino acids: CASNEQFF. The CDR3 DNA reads TGTGCCAGCAATGAGCAGTTCTTC.

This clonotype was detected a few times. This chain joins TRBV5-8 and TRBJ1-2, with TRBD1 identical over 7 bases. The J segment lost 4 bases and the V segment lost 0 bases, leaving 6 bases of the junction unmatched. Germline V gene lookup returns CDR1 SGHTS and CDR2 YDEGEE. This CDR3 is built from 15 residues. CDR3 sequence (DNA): TGTGCCAGCAGCTTGGCCGGTGGGACAGCCTATGGCTACACCTTC. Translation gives CASSLAGGTAYGYTF.

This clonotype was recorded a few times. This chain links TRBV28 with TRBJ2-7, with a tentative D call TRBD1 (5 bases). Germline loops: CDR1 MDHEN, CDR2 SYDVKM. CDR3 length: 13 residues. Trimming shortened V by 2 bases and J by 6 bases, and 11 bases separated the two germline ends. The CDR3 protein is CASSLVRQLEQYF. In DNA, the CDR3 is TGTGCCAGCAGTTTAGTGCGACAGCTCGAGCAGTACTTC.

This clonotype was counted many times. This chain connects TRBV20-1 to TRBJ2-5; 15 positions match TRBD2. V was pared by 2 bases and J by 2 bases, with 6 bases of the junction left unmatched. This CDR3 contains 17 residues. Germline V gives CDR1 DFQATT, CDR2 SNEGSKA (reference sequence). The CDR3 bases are TGCAGTGCTAGATCCCCGGGACTAGCGGGGGGACAAGAGACCCAGTACTTC. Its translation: CSARSPGLAGGQETQYF.